This T cell receptor (beta chain) was observed in a study of CD8+CD57+ T cells in acquired aplastic anemia. In the study overall: The average for DNA from sorted CD4+ and CD8+ cells was 3.2 ug.

From germline, CDR1 is SGHVS and CDR2 FQNEAQ. The CDR3 loop spans 15 amino acids. V lost 1 base to trimming and J lost 2 bases, with 10 bases between them. Profiles of TCR beta VDJ and CDR3 were generated from a genomic DNA template. One entry per CDR3 protein results from TCRdb running MiXCR on the reads. Here the sample spans 100,000 to 150,000 distinct CDR3 sequences, roughly 50% being singletons. Sequencing was performed on sorted CD4+, CD8+, or CD8+CD57+ T cells (not recorded which) from PBMCs. The chain employs TRBV7-8 and TRBJ2-3, with D perhaps TRBD2 (6 bases). The TCR was taken from a human donor in good health, serving as a control. The CDR3 coding sequence is TGTGCCAGCAGCTTAGTTAGCGGCTACACAGATACGCAGTATTTT. Translating it yields CASSLVSGYTDTQYF.